This TCR beta chain was recorded in a study of cytomegalovirus exposure and HLA in healthy donors. CDR3 length equals 14 residues. Per the germline V gene, CDR1 is SNHLY and CDR2 is FYNNEI. V was trimmed by 4 bases and J by 0 bases, leaving 9 bases between them. Points on this clone: The antigen is unknown.

Study results and caveats: V- and J-gene trimming in TCR beta was tied to a missense DCLRE1C variant by an analysis performed later. Exclusion applied to some V segments, including TRBV6-2 and TRBV6-3, as they were indistinguishable.

The primer mix had 60 Vbeta and 13 Jbeta primers. TCRdb's table, derived via immunoSEQ multiplex PCR, lists solely in-frame clones and lacks some. Here the sample spans approximately 150,000 clones, around 86% being singletons. Healthy individuals who donated bone marrow served as the donors. Nobody recorded the CMV serostatus of this donor. The TCR was taken from a human donor in good health. The J gene is TRBJ1-2, the V gene TRBV2, with unresolved D. Material for sequencing was PBMCs. This CDR3 reads CASSVVEANYGYTF. As DNA, the CDR3 is TGTGCCAGCAGTGTAGTCGAAGCTAACTATGGCTACACCTTC.